The table lists the clone carrying this T cell receptor beta chain with a few counts. The junction differs from germline at one of its ends, possibly a read error. The source of the sample is a study of immune characterization of retroperitoneal liposarcoma. TCRdb independently ran MiXCR on the PCR reads; one entry per CDR3 protein. The sample includes over 10,000 distinct CDR3 sequences, about 50% of them seen just once. CDR3 size: 16 residues. From germline, CDR1 is SGHVS and CDR2 FNYEAQ. The sequenced sample was tumor tissue. The chain couples TRBV7-6 to TRBJ1-3; TRBD1 matches at 7 bases. This TCR derives from a female donor with retroperitoneal liposarcoma. In DNA, the CDR3 is TGTGCTAGCAGCCCCTACACTGGACAGGCTGGAAACACCATATATTTT. Amino acid sequence: CASSPYTGQAGNTIYF.